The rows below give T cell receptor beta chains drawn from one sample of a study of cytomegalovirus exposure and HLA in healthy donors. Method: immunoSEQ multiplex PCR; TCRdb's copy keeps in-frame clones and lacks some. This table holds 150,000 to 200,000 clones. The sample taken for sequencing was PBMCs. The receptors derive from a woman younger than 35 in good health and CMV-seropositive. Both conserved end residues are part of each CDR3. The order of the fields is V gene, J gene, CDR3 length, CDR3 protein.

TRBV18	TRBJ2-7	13	CASSPTGSNEQYF
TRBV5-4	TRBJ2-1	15	CASTRAAGTYNEQFF
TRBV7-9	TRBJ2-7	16	CASSGPGQGRINEQYF
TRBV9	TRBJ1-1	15	CASSVTGVGYTEAFF
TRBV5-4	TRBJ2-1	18	CASSSGVPAAGGHNEQFF
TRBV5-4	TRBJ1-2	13	CASSIDRNGGYTF
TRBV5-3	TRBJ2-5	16	CARLGLANPSRETQYF
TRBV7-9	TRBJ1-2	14	CASSWGRTGDGYTF
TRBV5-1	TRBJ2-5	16	CASSFGSGGASQTQYF
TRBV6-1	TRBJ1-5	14	CASSMTGVDQPQHF
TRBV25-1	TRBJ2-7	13	CASNSAGGVEQYF
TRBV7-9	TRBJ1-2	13	CASSLELSGGYTF
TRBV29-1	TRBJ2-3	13	CSVEGTTTDTQYF
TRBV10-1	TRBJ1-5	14	CASSAGDSNQPQHF
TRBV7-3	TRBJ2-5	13	CASSSVEGETQYF
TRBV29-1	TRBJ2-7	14	CSVRLAGVGYEQYF
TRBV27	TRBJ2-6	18	CASSPRLAGGPGANVLTF
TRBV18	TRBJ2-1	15	CASSPKLAGGGEQFF